A selection of T cell receptor beta chains follows, all from one sample in a study of OX40 agonist ivuxolimab in advanced cancers. Sequencing was performed with immunoSEQ multiplex PCR; in TCRdb, only in-frame clones are kept and a portion is missing. The sample contains some 44,000 clones, more than 80% of which appear only once. The sequences come from CD4+ or CD8+ T cells sorted from blood, collected in a trial of the OX40 agonist ivuxolimab. The source is an adult with an advanced solid tumor such as melanoma, head and neck, liver or kidney cancer. The CDR3 runs from the conserved cysteine through the conserved F or W. The D gene is left open where the match is weak. Clone sizes are given selectively: once, few, many, or a class where the clone is expanded.

v_gene: TRBV7-3; d_gene: NA; abundance: NA; j_gene: TRBJ2-3; CDR3nt: TGTGCCAGCAGCCTGGGACGGAACACAGATACGCAGTATTTT; CDR3aa: CASSLGRNTDTQYF
v_gene: TRBV7-2; d_gene: TRBD1; abundance: NA; j_gene: TRBJ1-1; CDR3nt: TGTGCCAGCAGCTTAGTAGTGATCGGACAGGGGTTCACTGAAGCTTTCTTT; CDR3aa: CASSLVVIGQGFTEAFF
v_gene: TRBV5-1; d_gene: NA; abundance: once; j_gene: TRBJ2-5; CDR3nt: TGCGCCAGCAAAGAGGGTGCGGAGACCCAGTACTTC; CDR3aa: CASKEGAETQYF
v_gene: TRBV7-2; d_gene: NA; abundance: NA; j_gene: TRBJ2-3; CDR3nt: TGTGCCAGCAGCTGGTCGCCAGATACAGATACGCAGTATTTT; CDR3aa: CASSWSPDTDTQYF
v_gene: TRBV7-2; d_gene: NA; abundance: NA; j_gene: TRBJ1-6; CDR3nt: TGTGCCAGCAGCTTAGTATCCGGGAACAATTCACCCCTCCACTTT; CDR3aa: CASSLVSGNNSPLHF
v_gene: TRBV18; d_gene: TRBD2; abundance: NA; j_gene: TRBJ2-3; CDR3nt: TGTGCCAGCCACCGGGGGGAAGGAAGAGATACGCAGTATTTT; CDR3aa: CASHRGEGRDTQYF
v_gene: TRBV28; d_gene: NA; abundance: NA; j_gene: TRBJ2-4; CDR3nt: TGTGCCAGCAGTTTGATGGGATCGCTAGCCAAAAACATTCAGTACTTC; CDR3aa: CASSLMGSLAKNIQYF
v_gene: TRBV4-3; d_gene: NA; abundance: NA; j_gene: TRBJ2-5; CDR3nt: TGCGCCAGCAGCCAAGGTCAGGGCTGGGAGACCCAGTACTTC; CDR3aa: CASSQGQGWETQYF
v_gene: TRBV5-1; d_gene: NA; abundance: NA; j_gene: TRBJ2-5; CDR3nt: TGCGCCAGCAGCTTGGAGGCGATCCAAGAGACCCAGTACTTC; CDR3aa: CASSLEAIQETQYF
v_gene: TRBV30; d_gene: NA; abundance: NA; j_gene: TRBJ1-6; CDR3nt: TGTGCCTGGAGTCGAGACGTCAATAATTCACCCCTCCACTTT; CDR3aa: CAWSRDVNNSPLHF
v_gene: TRBV2; d_gene: TRBD1; abundance: NA; j_gene: TRBJ1-2; CDR3nt: TGTGCCAGCAACTTGGGACAGGGCCATGGCTACACCTTC; CDR3aa: CASNLGQGHGYTF
v_gene: TRBV4-1; d_gene: NA; abundance: NA; j_gene: TRBJ2-3; CDR3nt: TGCGCCAGCAGCCAAGATCGGGGGCAGGGGTGGACAGATACGCAGTATTTT; CDR3aa: CASSQDRGQGWTDTQYF
v_gene: TRBV5-4; d_gene: TRBD2; abundance: once; j_gene: TRBJ2-1; CDR3nt: TGTGCCAGCACCCCGGGGGGAGAGGAGCAGTACAATGAGCAGTTCTTC; CDR3aa: CASTPGGEEQYNEQFF
v_gene: TRBV27; d_gene: TRBD1; abundance: NA; j_gene: TRBJ1-1; CDR3nt: TGTGCCAGCAGTGGAAGGGGGGACAGGGCGCGTTGGACTGAAGCTTTCTTT; CDR3aa: CASSGRGDRARWTEAFF
v_gene: TRBV15; d_gene: NA; abundance: NA; j_gene: TRBJ1-1; CDR3nt: TGTGCCACCAGCAGAGACAGAACTGAAGCTTTCTTT; CDR3aa: CATSRDRTEAFF
v_gene: TRBV11-2; d_gene: NA; abundance: NA; j_gene: TRBJ2-5; CDR3nt: TGTGCCAGCAGCCGCGGGACAGCCCAAGAGACCCAGTACTTC; CDR3aa: CASSRGTAQETQYF
v_gene: TRBV19; d_gene: TRBD1; abundance: NA; j_gene: TRBJ1-4; CDR3nt: TGTGCCAGTAGTATTTCGGGACAGTACGCAACTAATGAAAAACTGTTTTTT; CDR3aa: CASSISGQYATNEKLFF
v_gene: TRBV28; d_gene: NA; abundance: NA; j_gene: TRBJ2-5; CDR3nt: TGTGCCAGCAGTTTCCGAACGGGGTTAACGGAGACCCAGTACTTC; CDR3aa: CASSFRTGLTETQYF
v_gene: TRBV19; d_gene: NA; abundance: NA; j_gene: TRBJ1-2; CDR3nt: TGTGCCAGTAGAGTCTCAACCAGGGCGTATGGCTACACCTTC; CDR3aa: CASRVSTRAYGYTF
v_gene: TRBV10-1; d_gene: NA; abundance: NA; j_gene: TRBJ1-1; CDR3nt: TGCGCCAGCAGTGAGGGCGGCGGAGAAATGAACACTGAAGCTTTCTTT; CDR3aa: CASSEGGGEMNTEAFF
v_gene: TRBV5-1; d_gene: NA; abundance: once; j_gene: TRBJ2-3; CDR3nt: TGCGCCAGCAGCGAAGGACATAATTGGGCAGATACGCAGTATTTT; CDR3aa: CASSEGHNWADTQYF
v_gene: TRBV7-9; d_gene: TRBD2; abundance: NA; j_gene: TRBJ2-2; CDR3nt: TGTGCCAGCAGGCGGCGGGGGGCTGGCACCGGGGAGCTGTTTTTT; CDR3aa: CASRRRGAGTGELFF
v_gene: TRBV18; d_gene: NA; abundance: NA; j_gene: TRBJ1-1; CDR3nt: TGTGCCAGCTCACGTGGTGGGACGGGGAACACTGAAGCTTTCTTT; CDR3aa: CASSRGGTGNTEAFF
v_gene: TRBV19; d_gene: TRBD1; abundance: NA; j_gene: TRBJ1-5; CDR3nt: TGTGCCAGTAGTATCACAGGGGGTAGCAATCAGCCCCAGCATTTT; CDR3aa: CASSITGGSNQPQHF
v_gene: TRBV9; d_gene: NA; abundance: NA; j_gene: TRBJ2-3; CDR3nt: TGTGCCAGCAGCGCAAATCCCTGGCTCCTCGGCACAGATACGCAGTATTTT; CDR3aa: CASSANPWLLGTDTQYF
v_gene: TRBV2; d_gene: TRBD2; abundance: NA; j_gene: TRBJ2-1; CDR3nt: TGTGCCAGCAGTCAGACTAGCGCCTACAATGAGCAGTTCTTC; CDR3aa: CASSQTSAYNEQFF
v_gene: TRBV9; d_gene: TRBD1; abundance: NA; j_gene: TRBJ1-2; CDR3nt: TGTGCCAGCAGCTACAGGGGTTCAACTTATGGCTACACCTTC; CDR3aa: CASSYRGSTYGYTF
v_gene: TRBV7-2; d_gene: NA; abundance: NA; j_gene: TRBJ1-5; CDR3nt: TGTGCCAGCAGCATCAGGGGGCCCCAGCATTTT; CDR3aa: CASSIRGPQHF
v_gene: TRBV5-4; d_gene: TRBD1; abundance: NA; j_gene: TRBJ1-2; CDR3nt: TGTGCCAGCAGCTTGGCTGCGGGACAGGAAGGCTATGGCTACACCTTC; CDR3aa: CASSLAAGQEGYGYTF
v_gene: TRBV7-9; d_gene: NA; abundance: NA; j_gene: TRBJ2-1; CDR3nt: TGTGCCAGCACCGGGGGCGGGAGCTCCTACAATGAGCAGTTCTTC; CDR3aa: CASTGGGSSYNEQFF
v_gene: TRBV7-2; d_gene: NA; abundance: NA; j_gene: TRBJ1-4; CDR3nt: TGTGCCAGCAGCTTAGAAGCAGGGAGAGCAACTAATGAAAAACTGTTTTTT; CDR3aa: CASSLEAGRATNEKLFF
v_gene: TRBV18; d_gene: NA; abundance: few; j_gene: TRBJ1-1; CDR3nt: TGTGCCAGCTCACTTGACGGTAACACTGAAGCTTTCTTT; CDR3aa: CASSLDGNTEAFF
v_gene: TRBV29-1; d_gene: TRBD1; abundance: NA; j_gene: TRBJ1-2; CDR3nt: TGCAGCGTCGCCGGGACAGGGGAGGTCAGATCCTATGGCTACACCTTC; CDR3aa: CSVAGTGEVRSYGYTF
v_gene: TRBV19; d_gene: NA; abundance: NA; j_gene: TRBJ2-5; CDR3nt: TGTGCCAGTAGTATCAAGTTTATCCGGATGCAAGACCAAGAGACCCAGTACTTC; CDR3aa: CASSIKFIRMQDQETQYF
v_gene: TRBV10-1; d_gene: NA; abundance: NA; j_gene: TRBJ2-3; CDR3nt: TGCGCCAGCACCCCCGGGAATACCCTCACAGATACGCAGTATTTT; CDR3aa: CASTPGNTLTDTQYF
v_gene: TRBV5-1; d_gene: TRBD2; abundance: NA; j_gene: TRBJ2-2; CDR3nt: TGCGCCAGCAGTGGGACTAGCGGGAACACCGGGGAGCTGTTTTTT; CDR3aa: CASSGTSGNTGELFF
v_gene: TRBV6-1; d_gene: NA; abundance: NA; j_gene: TRBJ1-5; CDR3nt: TGTGCCAGCAGGGTGTCTAGCAATCAGCCCCAGCATTTT; CDR3aa: CASRVSSNQPQHF
v_gene: TRBV28; d_gene: NA; abundance: NA; j_gene: TRBJ2-1; CDR3nt: TGTGCCAGCAGTTCTCGGGGTGCCTACAATGAGCAGTTCTTC; CDR3aa: CASSSRGAYNEQFF
v_gene: TRBV6-1; d_gene: NA; abundance: once; j_gene: TRBJ1-5; CDR3nt: TGTGCCAGCAGGGACAGAAGGGGGAATCAGCCCCAGCATTTT; CDR3aa: CASRDRRGNQPQHF
v_gene: TRBV5-4; d_gene: TRBD1; abundance: NA; j_gene: TRBJ2-5; CDR3nt: TGTGCCAGCAGATATGGACAGGAAGGGGGAGAGACCCAGTACTTC; CDR3aa: CASRYGQEGGETQYF
v_gene: TRBV2; d_gene: NA; abundance: NA; j_gene: TRBJ2-7; CDR3nt: TGTGCCAGCAGTGGGTACTACGAGCAGTACTTC; CDR3aa: CASSGYYEQYF
v_gene: TRBV28; d_gene: NA; abundance: NA; j_gene: TRBJ1-2; CDR3nt: TGTGCCAGCAGAGGACAGAACTATGGCTACACCTTC; CDR3aa: CASRGQNYGYTF
v_gene: TRBV29-1; d_gene: TRBD2; abundance: NA; j_gene: TRBJ2-1; CDR3nt: TGCAGCGTTGGGACTAGCGGTGAGAATGAGCAGTTCTTC; CDR3aa: CSVGTSGENEQFF
v_gene: TRBV6-6; d_gene: NA; abundance: NA; j_gene: TRBJ1-2; CDR3nt: TGTGCCAGCAGCCGCTCTCAGTTCTATGGCTACACCTTC; CDR3aa: CASSRSQFYGYTF
v_gene: TRBV6-1; d_gene: TRBD2; abundance: NA; j_gene: TRBJ2-5; CDR3nt: TGTGCCAGCAGTGAACGGATTAGCGGGAGGGAAGAGACCCAGTACTTC; CDR3aa: CASSERISGREETQYF
v_gene: TRBV6-6; d_gene: NA; abundance: NA; j_gene: TRBJ1-3; CDR3nt: TGTGCCAGCAGTTCCACAGGGAGCTCTGGAAACACCATATATTTT; CDR3aa: CASSSTGSSGNTIYF
v_gene: TRBV6-5; d_gene: NA; abundance: NA; j_gene: TRBJ1-2; CDR3nt: TGTGCCAGCAGTTCCCCGGCAGGGGAGTGTGGCTACACCTTC; CDR3aa: CASSSPAGECGYTF
v_gene: TRBV6-5; d_gene: NA; abundance: NA; j_gene: TRBJ1-3; CDR3nt: TGTGCCAGCAGTGGGACGGAAAGTGGAAACACCATATATTTT; CDR3aa: CASSGTESGNTIYF
v_gene: TRBV18; d_gene: NA; abundance: NA; j_gene: TRBJ2-3; CDR3nt: TGTGCCAGCTCACCGGGTAGGGGGGCCACAGATACGCAGTATTTT; CDR3aa: CASSPGRGATDTQYF
v_gene: TRBV4-1; d_gene: NA; abundance: once; j_gene: TRBJ1-1; CDR3nt: TGCGCCAGCAGCCAAGTAGTCCGGAGTGAAGCTTTCTTT; CDR3aa: CASSQVVRSEAFF
v_gene: TRBV2; d_gene: NA; abundance: few; j_gene: TRBJ1-4; CDR3nt: TGTGCCAGCAGTAATTGGGGATCCGGGGTTGAAAAACTGTTTTTT; CDR3aa: CASSNWGSGVEKLFF
v_gene: TRBV6-1; d_gene: NA; abundance: NA; j_gene: TRBJ1-3; CDR3nt: TGTGCCAGCAGTGAAGCGGAAGCGGGCAGGGCTGGAAACACCATATATTTT; CDR3aa: CASSEAEAGRAGNTIYF
v_gene: TRBV27; d_gene: NA; abundance: NA; j_gene: TRBJ1-6; CDR3nt: TGTGCCAGCAGTTTCCAGGGTAATTCACCCCTCCACTTT; CDR3aa: CASSFQGNSPLHF